This is a list of T cell receptor beta chains from one sample in a study of T cell changes during pregnancy in multiple sclerosis. Profiling relied on immunoSEQ multiplex PCR, and the TCRdb table lists in-frame clones only, not all of them. Here the sample spans 25,000 to 35,000 clones, over 85% being singletons. The input for sequencing was CD8+ T cells from peripheral blood mononuclear cells, taken before pregnancy. All receptors come from a female donor with multiple sclerosis, enrolled in a pregnancy study. The CDR3 runs from the conserved cysteine through the conserved F or W. The D gene is left open where the match is weak. The size entry is marked missing in some rows and otherwise reads once, few, many or a size class.

clone_size	d_call	v_call	j_call	cdr3_aa	cdr3_nt
.	.	TRBV18	TRBJ1-5	CASSPQDNQPQHF	TGTGCCAGCTCACCGCAGGACAATCAGCCCCAGCATTTT
.	.	TRBV28	TRBJ2-2	CASSLTGFPTGELFF	TGTGCCAGCAGTTTAACGGGGTTCCCTACCGGGGAGCTGTTTTTT
.	TRBD1	TRBV7-6	TRBJ2-3	CASSLGTGTDTQYF	TGTGCCAGCAGCTTAGGGACAGGGACAGATACGCAGTATTTT
.	TRBD1	TRBV29-1	TRBJ1-1	CSVDLGTGGAFF	TGCAGCGTTGACCTAGGGACAGGAGGAGCTTTCTTT
.	.	TRBV7-9	TRBJ2-2	CASSPQTPSVPKKAGELFF	TGTGCCAGCAGCCCCCAAACGCCTAGCGTGCCAAAGAAGGCCGGGGAGCTGTTTTTT
.	TRBD2	TRBV28	TRBJ2-3	CASSAGTSPTDTQYF	TGTGCCAGCAGTGCCGGGACTAGTCCCACAGATACGCAGTATTTT
once	.	TRBV19	TRBJ2-1	CASSLFSYNEQFF	TGTGCCAGTAGTCTCTTCTCCTACAATGAGCAGTTCTTC
.	.	TRBV27	TRBJ2-7	CASSSLQRPYEQYF	TGTGCCAGCAGTTCCCTTCAGAGGCCCTACGAGCAGTACTTC
.	TRBD1	TRBV15	TRBJ2-3	CATSNTHRGPSTDTQYF	TGTGCCACCAGCAATACTCACAGGGGCCCTAGCACAGATACGCAGTATTTT
.	.	TRBV5-5	TRBJ1-5	CASSLRSDFQPQHF	TGTGCCAGCAGCTTGAGGAGTGACTTTCAGCCCCAGCATTTT
once	TRBD1	TRBV30	TRBJ2-7	CAWSGRQGYEQYF	TGTGCCTGGAGCGGAAGACAGGGCTACGAGCAGTACTTC
.	.	TRBV27	TRBJ1-1	CASSLDPNTEAFF	TGTGCCAGCAGTCTAGACCCGAACACTGAAGCTTTCTTT
.	TRBD2	TRBV29-1	TRBJ2-7	CSVLTSGRYEQYF	TGCAGCGTCTTGACTAGCGGGAGATACGAGCAGTACTTC
.	.	TRBV28	TRBJ1-3	CASSLLVDFSGNTIYF	TGTGCCAGCAGTTTATTGGTGGACTTCTCTGGAAACACCATATATTTT
once	TRBD2	TRBV30	TRBJ2-7	CAGATSGSVADEQYF	TGTGCCGGAGCAACTAGCGGGAGTGTAGCCGACGAGCAGTACTTC
.	.	TRBV12-5	TRBJ2-7	CASGLTTGVGGSPYEQYF	TGTGCTAGTGGTTTGACGACCGGGGTGGGCGGTAGCCCCTACGAGCAGTACTTC
.	.	TRBV2	TRBJ2-6	CAGEERAGGANVLTF	TGTGCCGGAGAGGAGAGGGCAGGAGGGGCCAACGTCCTGACTTTC